This T cell receptor beta chain was sequenced for a study of OX40 agonist ivuxolimab in advanced cancers. Study details: Three patients showed partial responses: one hepatocellular carcinoma and two cutaneous melanoma cases.

About this clone: Its antigen remains unknown.

Sampling of blood occurred at baseline, cycle 4 day 1, and cycle 7 day 1. TCRdb's copy holds only in-frame clones and misses some; the assay was immunoSEQ multiplex PCR. Among 60,000 to 90,000 clones listed, more than 90% were seen once. Study results and caveats: At doses 0.1 to 3.0 mg/kg, CD4+ and CD8+ clones expanded.

Germline V lookup: CDR1 SGDLS, CDR2 YYNGEE. The CDR3 is made up of 16 amino acids. V shed 3 bases and J 4 bases; nucleotides not matched to a gene: 9. The clonotype comes from an adult with an advanced solid tumor such as melanoma, head and neck, liver or kidney cancer. The chain carries TRBV9 and TRBJ1-3; 8 bases line up with TRBD1. Sequences were derived from CD4+ or CD8+ T cells sorted from blood, sampled in a trial of the OX40 agonist ivuxolimab. CDR3 sequence: CASSEGTGGDGNTIYF. CDR3 DNA sequence: TGTGCCAGCAGCGAGGGGACAGGCGGGGACGGAAACACCATATATTTT.